This T cell receptor beta chain originates from a study of cytomegalovirus exposure and HLA in healthy donors (dated by TCRdb to the late 2010s). With respect to the entire study: A later analysis indicated that the roughly 130 validation repertoires were generated on the platform also employed for the 666 repertoires of the first cohort. The aim of the study was to test whether cataloging public T cell receptors could identify signatures of past pathogen exposure. In addition to the first cohort of 666 subjects, a separate validation cohort of approximately 110 different subjects was used. To predict cytomegalovirus infection status, the study brought together high-throughput TCR immunosequencing, statistical association of individual TCRs with disease status, and machine learning.

There are 16 amino acids in the CDR3, from cysteine to phenylalanine inclusive. Of all the DNA, just the CDR3 is kept, 48 bases in frame from base 1. CDR1 and CDR2 are read off the germline V gene (reference sequence) as MNHEY and SMNVEV. From V the trimming removes 1 base and from J it removes 4 bases, while the gene matches leave 6 bases of the junction unaccounted for. Libraries were built with the immunoSEQ multiplex PCR assay. The paper's data handling went like this. A statistical classification framework was built for diagnosing cytomegalovirus status from the catalog of TCR beta chain sequences. What TCRdb holds here is the immuneACCESS table cut down to in-frame rearrangements. Part of the clones is not present; checked against another copy, under half of the missing clones reflect an unresolved V gene, and the others are unexplained. The V and J calls and clone size were taken over from that table, and D and trimming were inferred from the DNA. The sample contains 150,000 to 200,000 clones, 86% of them found a single time. Of the sample, almost 1.5% falls within the top ten clones.

With regard to this clone: Its recognized antigen is unknown. No much larger clone is present one base from it, and per-base qualities are unavailable.

Overall results and qualifications from the work: While some public TCRs were present in many individuals, most TCR sequences turned up only very rarely across donors. The authors suggested that the approach could potentially be generalized to other disease states and immunological phenotypes. The study gave a list of more than 150 TCR beta chains associated with cytomegalovirus. A few of the identified cytomegalovirus-associated TCR beta chains were confirmed in vitro to be specific for cytomegalovirus antigens. The classifier was reported to diagnose cytomegalovirus status with high specificity and sensitivity in both the original and validation cohorts. The validation cohort had no HLA typing available for a later analysis, so co-occurrence within that cohort was assessed over all 120 or so repertoires. Subsequent analysis determined that TCRs grouped into clusters in the first cohort also showed a tendency toward co-occurrence across the 90 to 150 validation repertoires, and 94% of cluster scores exceeded 0.

Separate from the approximately 700-subject first cohort, the validation cohort of roughly 130 subjects was the group to which the donors belonged. The rearrangement combines TRBV27 with TRBJ2-2, and TRBD1 aligns with 7 junction nucleotides. The sequence derives from a young woman in good health and CMV-seronegative. The sample comprised PBMCs. The DNA is TGTGCCAGCAGTTTATTGGTAGGGGGCGGCACCGGGGAGCTGTTTTTT. Its coded protein is CASSLLVGGGTGELFF.